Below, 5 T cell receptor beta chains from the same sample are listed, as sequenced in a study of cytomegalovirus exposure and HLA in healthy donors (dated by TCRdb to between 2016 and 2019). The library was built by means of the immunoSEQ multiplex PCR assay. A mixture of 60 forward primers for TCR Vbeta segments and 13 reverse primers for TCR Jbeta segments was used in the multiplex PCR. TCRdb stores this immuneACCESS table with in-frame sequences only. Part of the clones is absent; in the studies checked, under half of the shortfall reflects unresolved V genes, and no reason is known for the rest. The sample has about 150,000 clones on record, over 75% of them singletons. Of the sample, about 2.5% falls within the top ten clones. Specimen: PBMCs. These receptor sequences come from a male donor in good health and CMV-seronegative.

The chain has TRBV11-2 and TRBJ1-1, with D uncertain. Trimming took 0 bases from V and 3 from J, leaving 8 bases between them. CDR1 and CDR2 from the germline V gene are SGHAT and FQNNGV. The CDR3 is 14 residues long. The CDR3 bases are TGTGCCAGCAGCTTAGACAGTCACGACACTGAAGCTTTCTTT. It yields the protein CASSLDSHDTEAFF.

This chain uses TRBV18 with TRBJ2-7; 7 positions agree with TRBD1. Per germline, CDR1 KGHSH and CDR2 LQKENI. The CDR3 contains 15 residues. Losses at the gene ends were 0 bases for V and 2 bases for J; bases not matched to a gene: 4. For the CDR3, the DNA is TGTGCCAGCTCACCACCGAACCAGGGGGCCTACGAGCAGTACTTC. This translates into CASSPPNQGAYEQYF.

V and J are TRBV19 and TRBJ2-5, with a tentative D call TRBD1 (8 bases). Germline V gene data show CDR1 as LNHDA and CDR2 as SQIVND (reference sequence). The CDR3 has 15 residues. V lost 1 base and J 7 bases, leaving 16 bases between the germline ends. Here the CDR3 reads CASSIGSHRGGTQYF. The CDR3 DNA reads TGTGCCAGTAGTATAGGGTCACACAGGGGGGGGACCCAGTACTTC.

CDR3 residues: CASYKPGTGLRGTLHF. CDR3 coding DNA: TGTGCCAGTTACAAGCCCGGGACAGGCCTAAGAGGAACCCTCCACTTT. The chain joins TRBV19 to TRBJ1-6; 8 positions match TRBD1. Germline V CDR1 and CDR2: LNHDA, SQIVND (reference sequence). This CDR3 contains 16 residues. V dropped 8 bases and J dropped 14; count of bases not matched to a gene: 20.

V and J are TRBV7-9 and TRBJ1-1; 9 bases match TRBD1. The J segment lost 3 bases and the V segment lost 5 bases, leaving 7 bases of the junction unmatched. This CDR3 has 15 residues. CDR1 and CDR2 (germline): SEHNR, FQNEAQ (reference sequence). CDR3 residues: CASSTTTGGDTEAFF. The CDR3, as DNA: TGTGCCAGCAGCACTACGACAGGGGGGGACACTGAAGCTTTCTTT.